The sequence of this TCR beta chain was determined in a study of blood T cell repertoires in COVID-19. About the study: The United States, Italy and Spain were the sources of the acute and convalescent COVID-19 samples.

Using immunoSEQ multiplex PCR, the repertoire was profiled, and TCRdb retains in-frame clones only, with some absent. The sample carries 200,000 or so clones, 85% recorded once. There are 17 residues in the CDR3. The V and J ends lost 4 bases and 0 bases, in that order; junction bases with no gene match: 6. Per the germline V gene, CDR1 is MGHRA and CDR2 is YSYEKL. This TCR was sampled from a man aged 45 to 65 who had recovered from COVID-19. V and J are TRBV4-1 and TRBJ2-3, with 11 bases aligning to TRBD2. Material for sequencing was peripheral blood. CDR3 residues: CASSPRGTSGSTDTQYF. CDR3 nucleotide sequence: TGCGCCAGCAGCCCGCGGGGGACTAGCGGTAGCACAGATACGCAGTATTTT.